This T cell receptor beta chain was captured in a study of control samples from healthy donors and cancer patients. Method: immunoSEQ multiplex PCR; TCRdb's copy keeps in-frame clones and lacks some. The sample lists approximately 120,000 clones; about 89% were seen once. CDR3 size: 12 residues. CDR1 and CDR2 from the germline V gene are MNHEY and SVGEGT. V dropped 5 bases and J dropped 11; count of bases not matched to a gene: 4. The chain combines TRBV6-2 or TRBV6-3 with TRBJ1-1; 11 nucleotides align to TRBD1. This clonotype was sampled from a man in his 60s in good health. Input material: blood. The CDR3 coding sequence is TGTGCCAGCAGTAAGGACAGGGGGCCGGCTTTCTTT. Amino acids: CASSKDRGPAFF.